Each of the 23 T cell receptor beta chains below was sequenced from the same sample in a study of shared clonotypes between healthy human individuals. The data were produced by immunoSEQ multiplex PCR, yet TCRdb's version contains in-frame clones alone and is incomplete. Here the sample spans over a million clones, about 75% being singletons. Sequenced: memory CD4+ T cells sorted from blood. Subset noted: CD45RA-negative fraction. Source of these receptors: a man between 18 and 35 years old in good health.

Notes on this clone: The sample contains more than one DNA sequence encoding this CDR3. Here the CDR3 DNA reads TGTGCCTGGAGTGTTAGCTATGGCTACACCTTC. Its translation: CAWSVSYGYTF. V and J are TRBV30 and TRBJ1-2; D is undetermined. This CDR3 is built from 11 residues. Trimming cost V 0 bases and J 4 bases, with 3 bases left between them. Germline CDR1 reads GTSNPN; CDR2 reads SVGIG (reference sequence).

This chain joins TRBV11-2 and TRBJ1-1, with 9 bases lining up with TRBD1. Trimming removed 4 bases from V and 4 bases from J; junction bases left unmatched: 4. The CDR3 is 14 residues long. Germline V gene data show CDR1 as SGHAT and CDR2 as FQNNGV. The CDR3 sequence: CASSYLTGGTEAFF. In nucleotides, the CDR3 is TGTGCCAGCAGCTACCTGACAGGGGGCACTGAAGCTTTCTTT.

This clone was recorded once. The chain links TRBV19 to TRBJ2-1; 8 bases line up with TRBD2. V gave up 7 bases and J gave up 5 bases; unmatched junction bases: 13. CDR1 LNHDA and CDR2 SQIVND come from the germline V gene (reference sequence). This CDR3 spans 16 amino acids. The CDR3 protein is CASTQGPGLGNNEQFF. CDR3 DNA sequence: TGTGCCAGTACCCAGGGCCCGGGACTAGGAAACAATGAGCAGTTCTTC.

The table lists this clone with a few counts. The chain employs TRBV28 and TRBJ2-3; 10 positions agree with TRBD2. V shed 5 bases, J shed 0 bases, and the junction held 11 bases outside the gene matches. CDR3 size: 18 residues. CDR1 MDHEN and CDR2 SYDVKM come from the germline V gene. CDR3 bases: TGTGCCAGCAGTCCCCCAAGCGGGGGGGCGGGAAGCACAGATACGCAGTATTTT. It codes for CASSPPSGGAGSTDTQYF.

This clone was counted only a few times. This sample includes further DNA sequences coding for the same CDR3. This sequence joins TRBV5-4 and TRBJ2-7; D possibly corresponds to TRBD1 (5 bases). Trimming took off 1 base at V and 2 bases at J, with 10 bases between the two ends. The CDR3 totals 14 residues. CDR1 is SGHNT and CDR2 is YYREEE in the germline V gene (reference sequence). The CDR3 is CASSLQGVPYEQYF. The CDR3 DNA reads TGTGCCAGCAGCTTGCAAGGGGTGCCCTACGAGCAGTACTTC. Looking up the rest from reference TRBV5-4 and TRBJ2-7 gives the full variable domain: ETGVTQSPTHLIKTRGQQVTLRCSSQSGHNTVSWYQQALGQGPQFIFQYYREEENGRGNFPPRFSGLQFPNYSSELNVNALELDDSALYLCASSLQGVPYEQYFGPGTRLTVT.

The J gene is TRBJ1-4, the V gene TRBV30; the D gene is possibly TRBD1 (6 bases). The V and J ends lost 1 base and 7 bases respectively, with 10 bases between them. Germline CDR1 GTSNPN, CDR2 SVGIG (reference sequence). CDR3 length equals 13 residues. CDR3 nucleotide sequence: TGTGCCTGGAGTGCAAGGGGGAGTGAAAAACTGTTTTTT. Its translation is CAWSARGSEKLFF.

The chain joins TRBV28 to TRBJ1-6; possibly TRBD1 for D (6 bases). Looked up from germline, CDR1 is MDHEN and CDR2 is SYDVKM. Trimming removed 5 bases from V and 7 bases from J, with 18 bases in between. This CDR3 is built from 16 residues. In nucleotides, the CDR3 is TGTGCCAGCAGTCCCCCCTTGGGCGGGGGCAATTCACCCCTCCACTTT. This translates into CASSPPLGGGNSPLHF.

In its sample, this clone was seen a few times. The chain couples TRBV30 to TRBJ1-1, with a possible D match to TRBD1 (6 bases). V dropped 2 bases and J dropped 0 bases, with 19 bases sitting between them. Germline lookup yields CDR1 GTSNPN and CDR2 SVGIG (reference sequence). The CDR3 runs 17 residues. CDR3 DNA sequence: TGTGCCTGGAGTCCCTCGGGGGGCGTTTTTATGAACACTGAAGCTTTCTTT. This sequence encodes CAWSPSGGVFMNTEAFF.

This chain links TRBV2 with TRBJ2-1, with D perhaps being TRBD1 or TRBD2 (5 bases each). Per germline, CDR1 SNHLY and CDR2 FYNNEI. V was cut by 5 bases and J by 7 bases, with 12 bases left in between. The CDR3 spans 13 residues. The CDR3 nucleotides are TGTGCCAGCAGTCCGGGACCACCGAATGAGCAGTTCTTC. It yields the protein CASSPGPPNEQFF.

The chain links TRBV29-1 to TRBJ1-4; D gene unclear. The germline V and J ends were trimmed by 4 bases and 14 bases, with 8 bases remaining between them. The CDR3 sequence is 9 residues long. The germline CDR1 and CDR2 sequences are SQVTM and ANQGSEA. CDR3 in DNA: TGCAGCGTTGGTCCTCCCCTGTTTTTT. Translated: CSVGPPLFF.

This clone was detected a few times. V usage is TRBV2 and J usage is TRBJ2-2; 8 positions match TRBD1. There are 14 residues in the CDR3. Germline V gene data show CDR1 as SNHLY and CDR2 as FYNNEI. J was trimmed by 4 bases and V by 7 bases; bases with no gene match: 5. CDR3 DNA: TGTGCCAGCACCCTAACAGGGGGCACCGGGGAGCTGTTTTTT. It yields the protein CASTLTGGTGELFF.

The chain carries TRBV18 and TRBJ1-1; D unclear. Trimming removed 10 bases at V and 1 base at J, with 13 bases between. The CDR3 runs to 13 residues. Germline CDR1 is KGHSH and CDR2 is LQKENI. CDR3 region: CATLAERNTEAFF. Written as DNA, the CDR3 is TGTGCCACCTTAGCCGAGAGGAACACTGAAGCTTTCTTT.

This chain joins TRBV4-2 and TRBJ1-4; 8 bases are shared with TRBD1. CDR3 length: 14 amino acids. Per the germline V gene, CDR1 is LGHNA and CDR2 is YNFKEQ. With 5 bases clipped from V and 5 bases from J, the junction kept 4 bases outside the gene matches. The CDR3 loop reads CASSLQGVNEKLFF. The CDR3 coding sequence is TGTGCCAGCAGCTTACAGGGGGTGAATGAAAAACTGTTTTTT.

There are many counts of this clone. The junction differs from germline at one of its ends, possibly a read error. The rearrangement joins TRBV4-1 to TRBJ1-2, with a possible D match to TRBD1 (5 bases). Germline values: CDR1 MGHRA, CDR2 YSYEKL. The CDR3 extends over 13 amino acids. CDR3 residues: CASTQEGRYGYTF. The CDR3 nucleotides are TGCGCCAGCACCCAAGAGGGGAGATATGGCTACACCTTC.

Comments on this clone: This clone may be a read error of a much larger clone one base away. The sample has other DNA sequences that encode this CDR3 too. V and J are TRBV11-3 and TRBJ2-5; D unclear. The length of the CDR3 is 11 residues. CDR1 SGHNT and CDR2 YENEEA come from the germline V gene. V lost 3 bases and J 2 bases, leaving 1 base between the germline ends. The CDR3 DNA follows: TGTGCCAGCAGCTTGCAAGAGACCCAGTACTTC. Its translation: CASSLQETQYF.

The chain combines TRBV28 with TRBJ1-2, with D uncertain. The CDR3 contains 14 residues. V was clipped by 7 bases and J by 5 bases, with 17 bases between them. Germline V gives CDR1 MDHEN, CDR2 SYDVKM. The CDR3 loop reads CASNLLGGSYGYTF. In nucleotides, the CDR3 is TGTGCCAGCAATCTTTTGGGAGGCTCTTATGGCTACACCTTC.

The chain combines TRBV7-6 with TRBJ2-2; 7 bases line up with TRBD2. Germline-derived CDR1 and CDR2 are SGHVS and FNYEAQ. The CDR3 contains 17 residues. V lost 7 bases to trimming and J lost 0 bases; unmatched junction nucleotides: 11. CDR3: CASTHPRGGANTGELFF. The CDR3 coding sequence is TGTGCCAGCACCCACCCGAGGGGAGGGGCGAACACCGGGGAGCTGTTTTTT.

The rearrangement links TRBV7-2 to TRBJ2-3; D is undetermined. Germline V gene lookup returns CDR1 SGHTA and CDR2 FQGNSA. The CDR3 spans 13 residues. Trimming pared 5 bases from V and 5 bases from J, leaving 11 bases between. The CDR3 reads CASSVIPEDTQYF. In DNA form, the CDR3 reads TGTGCCAGCAGCGTGATACCCGAAGATACGCAGTATTTT.

V is TRBV5-1 and J is TRBJ2-1; the match to TRBD1 covers 7 bases. Per germline, CDR1 SGHRS and CDR2 YFSETQ. The CDR3 loop spans 16 amino acids. J lost 5 bases, V lost 3 bases, and 11 bases had no gene match. The CDR3 sequence is CASSSLTGMGNNEQFF. The CDR3 DNA follows: TGCGCCAGCAGCTCGCTGACAGGGATGGGAAACAATGAGCAGTTCTTC.

Note on this clone: The sample contains more than one DNA sequence encoding this CDR3. This rearrangement joins TRBV5-4 to TRBJ2-2, with D hard to call. Trimming removed 0 bases at V and 4 bases at J, with 4 bases between. The CDR3 runs 13 residues. CDR1 and CDR2 from the germline V gene are SGHNT and YYREEE (reference sequence). The CDR3 spells CASSLDGTGELFF. The CDR3 coding sequence is TGTGCCAGCAGCTTGGACGGCACCGGGGAGCTGTTTTTT.

V usage is TRBV9 and J usage is TRBJ1-6; TRBD1 might be the D (5 bases). Trimming removed 0 bases at V and 3 bases at J, with 10 bases between. Germline CDR1 reads SGDLS; CDR2 reads YYNGEE. This CDR3 spans 16 amino acids. The CDR3 here is CASSVGGAGYNSPLHF. Here the CDR3 DNA reads TGTGCCAGCAGCGTAGGAGGGGCAGGCTATAATTCACCCCTCCACTTT.

This rearrangement joins TRBV6-6 to TRBJ2-3; D possibly matches TRBD1 or TRBD2 (5 bases each). The CDR3 contains 11 residues. In germline, CDR1 is MNHNY, CDR2 SVGAGI (reference sequence). V shed 6 bases and J shed 7 bases, with 8 bases lying between them. The CDR3 nucleotides are TGTGCCAGCAGCGAGGGGTATACGCAGTATTTT. Amino acid sequence: CASSEGYTQYF.

The chain uses TRBV28 and TRBJ2-3, with TRBD1 identical over 8 bases. Germline assignment: CDR1 MDHEN and CDR2 SYDVKM. V was clipped by 5 bases and J by 1 base; unmatched bases: 2. The CDR3 runs 14 residues. This CDR3 reads CASSKDRGTDTQYF. The CDR3 bases are TGTGCCAGCAGTAAGGACAGGGGCACAGATACGCAGTATTTT.